This T cell receptor beta chain was sequenced for a study of tumor-infiltrating lymphocytes in primary liver carcinoma. Turning to the study itself: Participating patients were men and women between 30 and 69 years old. The tumors ranged from about 4 to 11 cm across and fell within stage T1-T3 N0M0. Whole-study findings and limits: Tumor-adjacent and tumor-blood pairs displayed less overlap than did pairs of tumor regions. Tumors significantly exceeded blood in top-250-clone fraction (p = 0.039).

The germline V gene encodes CDR1 SGHAT and CDR2 FQNNGV. CDR3 length: 13 residues. The authors made TCR beta cDNA from 400 to 600 ng total RNA with a constant-region primer. Nested multiplex PCR, run for three rounds with slightly modified ARM-PCR, yielded TCR beta libraries. The first two PCR rounds used TRBV1-TRBV30 forward primers with a C-beta reverse primer, nine to ten cycles each. TCRdb re-called the multiplex PCR reads with MiXCR, one entry per CDR3 protein. Of just over 300,000 distinct CDR3 sequences in the sample, almost 60% are singletons; the top ten hold approximately 15%. A note on this clonotype: The antigen is unknown. The junction departs from the called germline gene at one end, perhaps through a read error.

Unsorted whole blood yielded the blood RNA, and germline DNA was also extracted. The receptor's source is a woman between 25 and 40 years old with primary liver carcinoma and hepatitis B virus infection. The genes are TRBV11-2 and TRBJ2-7, with no clear D. The sample taken for sequencing was peripheral blood. This CDR3 is CASSSTASYEQYF. The CDR3 DNA reads as TGTGCCAGTAGCTCTACCGCTTCCTACGAGCAGTACTTC.